This T cell receptor beta chain was captured in a study of blood T cells in healthy people across ages. V was cut by 4 bases and J by 4 bases, with 20 bases left in between. Germline-derived CDR1 and CDR2 are SGHRS and YFSETQ. This CDR3 region has 16 residues. Then a second PCR, running roughly 7 to 11 cycles, was carried out with a sample-barcoded 5' primer and a J-beta primer mix. TCRdb fed the 5' RACE reads into MiXCR, producing one record per CDR3 protein. Among about 570,000 distinct CDR3 sequences listed, roughly a quarter were seen once. The J gene is TRBJ2-5, the V gene TRBV5-1; D possibly corresponds to TRBD1 (6 bases). This receptor was taken from a woman between 70 and 85 years old in good health. Material: blood. CDR3 sequence (DNA): TGCGCCAGCAGCCTGTCTCGCAGGGGTTGGGGAGAGACCCAGTACTTC. Translated, it gives CASSLSRRGWGETQYF.